These 2 T cell receptor beta chains were all obtained from the same sample, sequenced in a study of cytomegalovirus exposure and HLA in healthy donors. It was with 60 Vbeta and 13 Jbeta primers that the PCR ran. The protocol was immunoSEQ multiplex PCR, while the TCRdb copy is restricted to in-frame clones and leaves out a portion. The sample has roughly 60,000 clones. The sample was PBMCs. The source is a woman under 30 in good health and CMV-seronegative.

The V gene is TRBV12-5, the J gene TRBJ2-3, with TRBD2 identical over 14 bases. With 6 bases clipped from V and 4 bases from J, the junction kept 6 bases outside the gene matches. This CDR3 is 16 amino acids long. CDR1 is LGHNT and CDR2 is FRNRAP in the germline V gene. CDR3 DNA: TGTGCTAGTGGCCGCGGGACTAGCGGGAGTGCAGATACGCAGTATTTT. This gives the protein CASGRGTSGSADTQYF.

The genes are TRBV7-2 and TRBJ2-7; 10 bases fit TRBD2. The CDR3 contains 17 residues. Trimming cost V 1 base and J 11 bases; bases outside gene matches: 17. The germline CDR1 and CDR2 sequences are SGHTA and FQGNSA. The CDR3 DNA reads as TGTGCCAGCAGCTTAGTTGCGGGTAGAGCGGGAGGGGATTGGGAGTACTTC. Translated: CASSLVAGRAGGDWEYF. Full variable domain (rest looked up from reference TRBV7-2 and TRBJ2-7): GAGVSQSPSNKVTEKGKDVELRCDPISGHTALYWYRQSLGQGLEFLIYFQGNSAPDKSGLPSDRFSAERTGGSVSTLTIQRTQQEDSAVYLCASSLVAGRAGGDWEYFGPGTRLTVT.